These T cell receptor beta chains were read from a single sample in a study of CD8 T cells in Susac syndrome. TCRdb reprocessed the immunoSEQ multiplex PCR reads with MiXCR, giving one entry per CDR3 protein. Found here are around 110,000 distinct CDR3 sequences, roughly 94% of them singletons; the top ten hold 0.25% to 0.3%. Sequences were obtained from CD8+ T cells from PBMCs. These receptors all stem from a human donor with Susac syndrome. Both conserved end residues are part of each CDR3.

J	V	CDR3
TRBJ2-3	TRBV9	CASSVGFRDTQYF
TRBJ2-5	TRBV12-3/TRBV12-4	CASTLRGETQYF
TRBJ1-1	TRBV5-1	CASSPRQVNTEAFF
TRBJ2-1	TRBV19	CASNWEGSYNEQFF
TRBJ2-3	TRBV18	CASSPSGADTDTQYF
TRBJ2-3	TRBV10-2	CASSESWPTDTQYF
TRBJ1-1	TRBV27	CASSLSVEGTEAFF
TRBJ2-7	TRBV20-1	CSASWSGLAEQYF
TRBJ2-5	TRBV11-2	CATSAVQETQYF
TRBJ2-7	TRBV12-3/TRBV12-4	CASSLGTGGFYEQYF
TRBJ2-3	TRBV6-5	CASSYGESPDTQYF
TRBJ2-3	TRBV9	CASSEQGGGTDTQYF
TRBJ2-7	TRBV2	CASTDRTGPYEQYF
TRBJ2-3	TRBV2	CARELHQGDTQYF
TRBJ2-7	TRBV5-1	CASSFAGDYEQYF
TRBJ2-3	TRBV21-1	CASSKKVRSTDTQYF
TRBJ2-7	TRBV20-1	CSARADSNEQYF
TRBJ1-5	TRBV2	CASSDVRDSNQPQHF